The clone carrying this TCR beta chain was counted at least ten times. The antigen is unknown. Alongside a J-beta primer mix, a sample-barcoded 5' primer served in a second PCR lasting about 6 to 12 cycles. TCRdb reanalysed the 5' RACE reads using MiXCR and keeps one entry per CDR3 protein. The repertoire includes hundreds of thousands of distinct CDR3 sequences, 25% to 30% of them detected once, and 15% to 20% sits in the top ten. The sample comes from a study of blood T cells in healthy people across ages. Study background: Researchers report that template switching captured about one barcoded beta molecule per two T cells.

Study-wide results and caveats: Donors of long life had a larger count of naive CD4+ cells and greater diversity than aged donors. It was not known whether donors were CMV positive (a possible confounder of expanded clonotype changes).

Every donor gave roughly 9.2 milliliters of peripheral blood. Trimming removed 0 bases from V and 11 bases from J, with 18 bases in between. CDR3 length: 15 residues. Germline V gene lookup returns CDR1 SGHRS and CDR2 YFSETQ. The sequence derives from a woman aged 80 or over in good health. The sequenced sample was blood. This rearrangement joins TRBV5-1 to TRBJ1-5; TRBD1 might be the D (6 bases). As DNA, the CDR3 is TGCGCCAGCAGCTTGGAGCCCGACAGGCCGACGGCCCAGCATTTT. This gives the protein CASSLEPDRPTAQHF.